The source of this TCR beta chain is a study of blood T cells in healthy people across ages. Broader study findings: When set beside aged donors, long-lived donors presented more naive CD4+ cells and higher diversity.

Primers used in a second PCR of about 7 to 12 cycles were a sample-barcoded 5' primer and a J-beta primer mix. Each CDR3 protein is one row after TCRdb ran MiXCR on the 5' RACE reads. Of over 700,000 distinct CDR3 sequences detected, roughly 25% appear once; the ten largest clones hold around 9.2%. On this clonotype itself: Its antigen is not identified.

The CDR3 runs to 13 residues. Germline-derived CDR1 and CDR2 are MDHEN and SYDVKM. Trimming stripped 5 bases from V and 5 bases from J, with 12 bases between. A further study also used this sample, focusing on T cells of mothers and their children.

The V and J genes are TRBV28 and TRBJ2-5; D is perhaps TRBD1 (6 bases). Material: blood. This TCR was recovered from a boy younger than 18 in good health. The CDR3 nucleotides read TGTGCCAGCAGTAGAACAGGGCCGGAGACCCAGTACTTC. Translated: CASSRTGPETQYF.